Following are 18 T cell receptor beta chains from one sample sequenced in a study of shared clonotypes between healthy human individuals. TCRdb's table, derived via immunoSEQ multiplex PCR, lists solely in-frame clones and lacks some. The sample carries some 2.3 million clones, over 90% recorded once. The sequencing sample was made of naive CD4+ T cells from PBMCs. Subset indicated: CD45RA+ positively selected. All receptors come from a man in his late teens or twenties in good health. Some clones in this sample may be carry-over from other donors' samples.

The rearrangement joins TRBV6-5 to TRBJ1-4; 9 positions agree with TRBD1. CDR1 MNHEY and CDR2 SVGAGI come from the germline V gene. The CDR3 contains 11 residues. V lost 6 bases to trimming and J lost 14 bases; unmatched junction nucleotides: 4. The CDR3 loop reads CASSSGQGLFF. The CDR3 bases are TGTGCCAGCAGCTCGGGACAGGGCCTGTTTTTT.

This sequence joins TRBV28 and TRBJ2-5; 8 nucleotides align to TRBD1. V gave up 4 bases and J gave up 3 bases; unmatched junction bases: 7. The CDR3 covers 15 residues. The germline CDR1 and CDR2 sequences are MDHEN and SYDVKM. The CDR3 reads CASSSTATGEETQYF. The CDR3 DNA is TGTGCCAGCAGTTCGACGGCGACAGGGGAAGAGACCCAGTACTTC.

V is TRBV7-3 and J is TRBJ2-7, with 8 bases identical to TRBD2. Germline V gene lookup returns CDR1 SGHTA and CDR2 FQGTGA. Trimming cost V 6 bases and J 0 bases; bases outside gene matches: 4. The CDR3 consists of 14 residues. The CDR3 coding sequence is TGTGCCAGCAGTGCGGGGGGATCCTCCTACGAGCAGTACTTC. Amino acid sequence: CASSAGGSSYEQYF.

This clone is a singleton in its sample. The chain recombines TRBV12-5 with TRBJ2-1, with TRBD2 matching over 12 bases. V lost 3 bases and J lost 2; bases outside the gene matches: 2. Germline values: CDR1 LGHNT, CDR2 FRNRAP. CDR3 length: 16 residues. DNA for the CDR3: TGTGCTAGTGGTTTACGGACTAGCGGGGCCTACAATGAGCAGTTCTTC. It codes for CASGLRTSGAYNEQFF.

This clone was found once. CDR3 in amino acids: CASSSYSGNYEQYF. CDR3 coding DNA: TGTGCCAGCAGTTCTTACAGTGGGAACTACGAGCAGTACTTC. The V and J genes are TRBV2 and TRBJ2-7; D ambiguous. CDR1 and CDR2 (germline): SNHLY, FYNNEI. The CDR3 spans 14 residues. V was clipped by 5 bases and J by 3 bases, with 14 bases between them.

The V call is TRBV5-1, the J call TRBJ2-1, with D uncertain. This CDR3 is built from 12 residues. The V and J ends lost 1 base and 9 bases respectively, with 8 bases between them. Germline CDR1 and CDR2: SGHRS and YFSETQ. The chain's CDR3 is CASSLFGIEQFF. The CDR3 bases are TGCGCCAGCAGCTTGTTTGGGATTGAGCAGTTCTTC.

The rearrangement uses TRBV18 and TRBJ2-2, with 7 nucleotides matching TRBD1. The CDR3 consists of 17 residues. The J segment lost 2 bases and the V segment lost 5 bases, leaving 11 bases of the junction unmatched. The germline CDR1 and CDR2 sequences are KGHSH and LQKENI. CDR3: CASSTSPGGANTGELFF. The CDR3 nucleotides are TGTGCCAGCTCAACATCCCCAGGGGGAGCTAACACCGGGGAGCTGTTTTTT.

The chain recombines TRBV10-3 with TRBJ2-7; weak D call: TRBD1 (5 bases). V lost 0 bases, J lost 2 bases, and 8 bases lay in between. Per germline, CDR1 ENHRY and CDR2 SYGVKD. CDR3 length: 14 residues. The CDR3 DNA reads TGTGCCATCAGTGAGTCGGCAGGGACCTACGAGCAGTACTTC. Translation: CAISESAGTYEQYF.

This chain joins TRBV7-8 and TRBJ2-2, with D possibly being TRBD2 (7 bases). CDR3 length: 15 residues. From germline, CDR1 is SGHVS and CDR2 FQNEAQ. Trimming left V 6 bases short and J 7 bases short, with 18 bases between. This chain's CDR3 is CASRFWGGLGGELFF. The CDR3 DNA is TGTGCCAGCAGGTTCTGGGGGGGCCTAGGCGGGGAGCTGTTTTTT.

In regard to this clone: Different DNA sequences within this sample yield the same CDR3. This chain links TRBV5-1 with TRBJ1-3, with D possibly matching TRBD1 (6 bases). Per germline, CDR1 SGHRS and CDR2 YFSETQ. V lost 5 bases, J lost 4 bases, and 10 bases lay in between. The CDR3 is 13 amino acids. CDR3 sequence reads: CASSIGQGNTIYF. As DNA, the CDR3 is TGCGCCAGCAGTATAGGACAGGGAAACACCATATATTTT.

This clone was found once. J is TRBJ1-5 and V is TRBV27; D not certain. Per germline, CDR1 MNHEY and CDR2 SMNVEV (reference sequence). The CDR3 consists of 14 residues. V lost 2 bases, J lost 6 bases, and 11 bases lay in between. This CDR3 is CASSLGVFGQPQHF. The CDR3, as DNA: TGTGCCAGCAGTTTAGGAGTCTTCGGTCAGCCCCAGCATTTT.

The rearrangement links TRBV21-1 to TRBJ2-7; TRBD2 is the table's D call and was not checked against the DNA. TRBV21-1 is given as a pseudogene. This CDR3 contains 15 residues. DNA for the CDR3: TGTGCCAGCATCTTTAGCGGGGGGAGCTCCTACGAGCAGTACTTC. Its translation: CASIFSGGSSYEQYF.

For the CDR3, the DNA is TGTGCCAGCAGCAGGGGACCGGGTAACTATGGCTACACCTTC. Its protein is CASSRGPGNYGYTF. This chain connects TRBV5-6 to TRBJ1-2, with D possibly being TRBD1 (5 bases). V lost 4 bases to trimming and J lost 1 base, with 11 bases between them. CDR1 is SGHDT and CDR2 is YYEEEE in the germline V gene. The CDR3 sequence is 14 residues long.

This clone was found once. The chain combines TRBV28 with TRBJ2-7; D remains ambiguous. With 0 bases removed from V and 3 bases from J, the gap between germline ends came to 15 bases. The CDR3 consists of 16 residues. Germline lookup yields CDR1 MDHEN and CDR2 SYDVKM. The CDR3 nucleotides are TGTGCCAGCAGTTTATGGTACGGATCGCTGGTCTACGAGCAGTACTTC. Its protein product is CASSLWYGSLVYEQYF.

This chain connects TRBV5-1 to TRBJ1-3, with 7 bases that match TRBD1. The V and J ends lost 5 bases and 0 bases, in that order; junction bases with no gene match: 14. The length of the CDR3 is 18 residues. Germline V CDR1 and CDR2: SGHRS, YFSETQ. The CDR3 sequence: CASSQSPIGTVSGNTIYF. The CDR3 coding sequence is TGCGCCAGCAGTCAGTCTCCCATAGGGACAGTCTCTGGAAACACCATATATTTT.

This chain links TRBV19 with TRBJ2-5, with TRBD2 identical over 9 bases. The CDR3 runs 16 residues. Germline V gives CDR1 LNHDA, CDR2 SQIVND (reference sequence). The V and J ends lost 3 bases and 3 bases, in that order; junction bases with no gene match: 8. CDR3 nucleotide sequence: TGTGCCAGTAGTATGGGGAGAGTAGCGGGAGAAGAGACCCAGTACTTC. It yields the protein CASSMGRVAGEETQYF.

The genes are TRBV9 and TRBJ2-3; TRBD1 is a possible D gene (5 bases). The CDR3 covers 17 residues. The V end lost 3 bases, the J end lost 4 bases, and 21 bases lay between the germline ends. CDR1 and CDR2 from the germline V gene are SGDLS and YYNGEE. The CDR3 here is CASSARGRFGAADTQYF. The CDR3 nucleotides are TGTGCCAGCAGCGCCAGAGGACGGTTTGGGGCAGCAGATACGCAGTATTTT.

The CDR3 bases are TGTGCCAGCAGACCAACCACGAACCTACCCTACGAGCAGTACTTC. Encoded protein: CASRPTTNLPYEQYF. This chain connects TRBV6-5 to TRBJ2-7; D not certain. Between the trimmed V and J ends, which lost 6 bases and 2 bases, there was a span of 17 bases. Germline CDR1 MNHEY, CDR2 SVGAGI. The CDR3 runs to 15 residues.